This T cell receptor (beta chain) was sequenced in a study of T cells in Graves' hyperthyroidism and ophthalmopathy. Regarding the study as a whole: Within blood appeared most thyroid clonotypes that had expanded above 0.001.

It was RNA transcripts that yielded the amplified TCR beta CDR3 regions. An initial round of RT-PCR targeting the TCR CDR3 relied on the HTBI primer set. TCRdb re-called the multiplex PCR reads through MiXCR, storing one row per CDR3 protein. Among about 360,000 distinct CDR3 sequences listed, 13% were seen once. This clonotype was counted many times. Its antigen is as yet unknown. Per germline, CDR1 MDHEN and CDR2 SYDVKM. The CDR3 extends over 14 amino acids. V lost 6 bases, J lost 6 bases, and 16 bases lay in between. Specimen: blood. The clonotype comes from a woman under 30 with Graves' hyperthyroidism. The chain has TRBV28 and TRBJ2-3; D is possibly TRBD1 or TRBD2 (5 bases each). The CDR3 sequence: CASSQGPSGDTQYF. The CDR3 nucleotides are TGTGCCAGCAGCCAGGGACCGTCGGGCGATACGCAGTATTTT.